Sequencing of this T cell receptor (beta chain) was carried out in a study of CD8+CD57+ T cells in acquired aplastic anemia. Whole-study context: The sorted CD4+ and CD8+ cells yielded an average around 3.2 ug of DNA.

CDR3 and TCR beta VDJ profiling relied on a genomic DNA template. One entry per CDR3 protein results from TCRdb running MiXCR on the reads. Of 100,000 to 150,000 distinct CDR3 sequences detected, about 40% appear once; the ten largest clones hold around 2.7%. Study-wide results and limits: A significant difference in CD8+ Simpson's diversity between patients and controls was not found.

An expansion of CD8+CD57+ cells by flow cytometry had been shown in patients chosen for sequencing. Deletions cut 3 bases from V and 1 base from J, with 12 bases between. The CDR3 contains 15 residues. Germline loops: CDR1 SNHLY, CDR2 FYNNEI. With regard to this clonotype: The target antigen is unknown.

The receptor was isolated from a human donor with aplastic anemia. The rearrangement links TRBV2 to TRBJ1-2; D might be TRBD1 (5 bases). Material for sequencing was sorted CD4+, CD8+, or CD8+CD57+ T cells (not recorded which) from PBMCs. The CDR3 DNA is TGTGCCAGCAGTGACAGGGTGAGCGATAACTATGGCTACACCTTC. Protein sequence: CASSDRVSDNYGYTF.